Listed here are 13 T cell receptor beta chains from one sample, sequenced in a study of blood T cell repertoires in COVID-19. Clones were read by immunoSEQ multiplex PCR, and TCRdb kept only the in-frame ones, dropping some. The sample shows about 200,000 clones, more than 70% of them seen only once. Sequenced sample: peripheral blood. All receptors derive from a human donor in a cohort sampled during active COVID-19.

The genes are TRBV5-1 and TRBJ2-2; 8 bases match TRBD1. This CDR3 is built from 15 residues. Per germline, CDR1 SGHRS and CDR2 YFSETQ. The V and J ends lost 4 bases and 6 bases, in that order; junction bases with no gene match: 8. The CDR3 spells CASSVRTGSAGELFF. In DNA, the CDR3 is TGCGCCAGCAGCGTACGGACAGGGTCGGCCGGGGAGCTGTTTTTT. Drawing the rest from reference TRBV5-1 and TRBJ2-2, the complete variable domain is KAGVTQTPRYLIKTRGQQVTLSCSPISGHRSVSWYQQTPGQGLQFLFEYFSETQRNKGNFPGRFSGRQFSNSRSEMNVSTLELGDSALYLCASSVRTGSAGELFFGEGSRLTVL.

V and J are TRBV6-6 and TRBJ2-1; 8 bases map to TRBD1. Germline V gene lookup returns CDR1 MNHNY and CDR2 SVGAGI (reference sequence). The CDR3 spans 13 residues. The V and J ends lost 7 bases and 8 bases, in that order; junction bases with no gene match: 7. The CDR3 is CASKETGVHEQFF. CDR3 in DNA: TGTGCCAGCAAAGAGACAGGGGTCCATGAGCAGTTCTTC.

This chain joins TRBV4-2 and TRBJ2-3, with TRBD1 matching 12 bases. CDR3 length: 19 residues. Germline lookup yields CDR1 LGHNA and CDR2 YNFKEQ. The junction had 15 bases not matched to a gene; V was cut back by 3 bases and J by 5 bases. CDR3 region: CASSHQGQGAEVVLDTQYF. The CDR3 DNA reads TGTGCCAGCAGCCACCAGGGACAGGGGGCGGAGGTAGTTCTAGATACGCAGTATTTT.

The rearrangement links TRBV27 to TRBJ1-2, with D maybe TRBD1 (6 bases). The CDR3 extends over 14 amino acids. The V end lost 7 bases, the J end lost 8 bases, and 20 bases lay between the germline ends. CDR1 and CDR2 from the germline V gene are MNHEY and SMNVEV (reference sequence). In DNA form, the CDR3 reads TGTGCCAGCAACTCTCCCGGGACAACGGGGGGCTACACCTTC. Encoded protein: CASNSPGTTGGYTF.

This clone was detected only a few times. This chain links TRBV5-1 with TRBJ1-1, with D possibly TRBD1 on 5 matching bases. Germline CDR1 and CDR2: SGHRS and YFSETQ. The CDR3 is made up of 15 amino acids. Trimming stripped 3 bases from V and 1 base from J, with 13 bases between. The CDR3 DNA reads TGCGCCAGCAGCTCGAAGACCACAGGGAACACTGAAGCTTTCTTT. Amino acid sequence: CASSSKTTGNTEAFF.

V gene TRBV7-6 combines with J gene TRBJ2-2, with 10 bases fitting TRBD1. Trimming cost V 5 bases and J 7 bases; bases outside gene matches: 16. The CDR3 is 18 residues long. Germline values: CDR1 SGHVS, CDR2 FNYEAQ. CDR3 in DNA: TGTGCCAGCAGCCCATGGCGGTTTGGACAGGGGGAGAGCGGGGAGCTGTTTTTT. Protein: CASSPWRFGQGESGELFF.

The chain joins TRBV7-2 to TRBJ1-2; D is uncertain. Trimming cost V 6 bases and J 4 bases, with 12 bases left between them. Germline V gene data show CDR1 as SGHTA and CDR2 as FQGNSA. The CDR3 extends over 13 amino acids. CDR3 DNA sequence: TGTGCCAGCAGACCCGACACCTTCTATGGCTACACCTTC. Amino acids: CASRPDTFYGYTF.

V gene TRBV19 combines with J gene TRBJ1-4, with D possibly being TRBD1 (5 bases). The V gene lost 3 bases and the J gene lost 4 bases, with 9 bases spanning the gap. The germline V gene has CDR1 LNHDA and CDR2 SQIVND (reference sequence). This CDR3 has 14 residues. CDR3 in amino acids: CASSIRQSNEKLFF. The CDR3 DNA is TGTGCCAGTAGTATTCGACAGAGTAATGAAAAACTGTTTTTT.

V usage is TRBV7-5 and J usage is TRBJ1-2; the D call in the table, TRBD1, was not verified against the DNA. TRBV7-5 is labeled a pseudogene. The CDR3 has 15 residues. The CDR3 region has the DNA TGTGCCAGAAGCCAACCGGGACAGGGGATCTATGGCTACACCTTC. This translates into CARSQPGQGIYGYTF.

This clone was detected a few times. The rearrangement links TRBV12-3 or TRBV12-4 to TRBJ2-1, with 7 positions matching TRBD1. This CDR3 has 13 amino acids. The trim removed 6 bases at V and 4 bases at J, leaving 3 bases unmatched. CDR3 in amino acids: CASSWDRYNEQFF. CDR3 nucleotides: TGTGCCAGCAGCTGGGACAGATACAATGAGCAGTTCTTC.

CDR3 bases: TGTGCCAGCAGTCCCCGGACAGGGAACTACGAGCAGTACTTC. This codes for CASSPRTGNYEQYF. The chain is built from TRBV11-1 and TRBJ2-7; TRBD1 agrees at 8 bases. Germline CDR1 and CDR2: SGHAT and FQDESV (reference sequence). The CDR3 runs 14 residues. V shed 6 bases, J shed 3 bases, and the junction held 7 bases outside the gene matches.

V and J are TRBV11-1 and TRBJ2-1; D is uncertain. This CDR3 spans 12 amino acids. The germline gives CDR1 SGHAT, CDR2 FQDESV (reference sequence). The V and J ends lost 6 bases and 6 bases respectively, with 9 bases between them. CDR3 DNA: TGTGCCAGCAGTGGCGGAACCAATGAGCAGTTCTTC. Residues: CASSGGTNEQFF.

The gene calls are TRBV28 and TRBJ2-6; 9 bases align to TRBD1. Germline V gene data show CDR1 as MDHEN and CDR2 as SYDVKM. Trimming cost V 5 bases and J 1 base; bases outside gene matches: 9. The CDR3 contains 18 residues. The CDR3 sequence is CASSPPWGQGSGANVLTF. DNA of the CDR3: TGTGCCAGCAGTCCCCCATGGGGACAGGGTTCTGGGGCCAACGTCCTGACTTTC.